The 16 T cell receptor beta chains given below trace back to one sample, sequenced in a study of beta chain features in type 1 diabetes. The sequenced template was cDNA made from the entire isolated RNA. The repertoire was sequenced with immunoSEQ multiplex PCR; TCRdb's copy has only in-frame clones and lacks some. The sample has roughly 330,000 clones; roughly 11% are singletons. The sequenced material came from naive CD4+ T cells from blood. Receptors originate from a woman aged 25 to 45 in good health.

In DNA form, the CDR3 reads TGTGCCAGCAGTGAATATATCGGGGAGCTGTTTTTT. It yields the protein CASSEYIGELFF. This rearrangement joins TRBV25-1 to TRBJ2-2; no clear D. There are 12 residues in the CDR3. Germline V lookup: CDR1 MGHDK, CDR2 SYGVNS. Trimming shortened V by 0 bases and J by 7 bases, and 3 bases separated the two germline ends.

This clone turned up a few times. The chain has TRBV28 and TRBJ2-1, with 7 positions matching TRBD2. The CDR3 loop spans 15 amino acids. V shed 5 bases, J shed 2 bases, and the junction held 6 bases outside the gene matches. CDR1 is MDHEN and CDR2 is SYDVKM in the germline V gene. CDR3 in amino acids: CASSTASGTYNEQFF. As DNA, the CDR3 is TGTGCCAGCAGTACTGCTAGCGGTACCTACAATGAGCAGTTCTTC. Full variable domain (missing parts from reference TRBV28 and TRBJ2-1): DVKVTQSSRYLVKRTGEKVFLECVQDMDHENMFWYRQDPGLGLRLIYFSYDVKMKEKGDIPEGYSVSREKKERFSLILESASTNQTSMYLCASSTASGTYNEQFFGPGTRLTVL.

The chain employs TRBV10-3 and TRBJ2-7, with TRBD1 matching 7 bases. This CDR3 contains 15 residues. Germline values: CDR1 ENHRY, CDR2 SYGVKD. V was clipped by 2 bases and J by 2 bases; unmatched bases: 6. CDR3 region: CAISEETGITYEQYF. As DNA, the CDR3 is TGTGCCATCAGTGAGGAGACAGGGATTACCTACGAGCAGTACTTC.

The chain joins TRBV25-1 to TRBJ2-5; 7 bases match TRBD1. The CDR3 extends over 15 amino acids. V lost 3 bases and J lost 4; bases outside the gene matches: 8. Germline CDR1 is MGHDK and CDR2 is SYGVNS. The CDR3 DNA is TGTGCCAGCAGTGAGGGACAGCCATGGGCAGAGACCCAGTACTTC. Protein product: CASSEGQPWAETQYF. Combining the CDR3 with reference TRBV25-1 and TRBJ2-5 gives the whole variable domain EADIYQTPRYLVIGTGKKITLECSQTMGHDKMYWYQQDPGMELHLIHYSYGVNSTEKGDLSSESTVSRIRTEHFPLTLESARPSHTSQYLCASSEGQPWAETQYFGPGTRLLVL.

The chain uses TRBV6-5 and TRBJ2-7; possible D gene TRBD1, 6 bases. The CDR3 is made up of 13 amino acids. Germline V gives CDR1 MNHEY, CDR2 SVGAGI. V lost 5 bases to trimming and J lost 2 bases, with 10 bases between them. DNA for the CDR3: TGTGCCAGCAGTAAGAGACAGGCCTACGAGCAGTACTTC. It translates to CASSKRQAYEQYF.

V and J are TRBV6-5 and TRBJ2-1; 9 nucleotides line up with TRBD2. V was clipped by 0 bases and J by 5 bases; unmatched bases: 2. Germline assignment: CDR1 MNHEY and CDR2 SVGAGI. This CDR3 spans 15 amino acids. The CDR3, as DNA: TGTGCCAGCAGTTACTCGGCTAGCGGGAACAATGAGCAGTTCTTC. This codes for CASSYSASGNNEQFF.

V and J are TRBV10-2 and TRBJ1-5, with D hard to call. Germline lookup yields CDR1 WSHSY and CDR2 SAAADI. V was shortened by 0 bases and J by 4 bases, with 7 bases between the two germline ends. The CDR3 is 14 amino acids. Here the CDR3 DNA reads TGCGCCAGCAGTGAGTCGCGGGGAAATCAGCCCCAGCATTTT. It is translated as CASSESRGNQPQHF.

Notes on this clone: Germline is not matched at one junction end, which may reflect a read error. The chain combines TRBV7-7 with TRBJ2-1, with 9 bases identical to TRBD1. The CDR3 is made up of 18 amino acids. The germline V gene encodes CDR1 SSHAT and CDR2 FNYEAQ (reference sequence). Written as DNA, the CDR3 is TGTGCTAGCAGCTTAAACCAACAGGGGGCCGTCACCTACAATGAGCAGTTCTTC. Translation: CASSLNQQGAVTYNEQFF.

This clone was seen a few times. In the same sample, other DNA sequences code for this CDR3. This chain links TRBV28 with TRBJ2-7; TRBD1 agrees at 11 bases. Germline CDR1 reads MDHEN; CDR2 reads SYDVKM. Trimming removed 5 bases from V and 1 base from J; junction bases left unmatched: 4. The CDR3 is 15 residues long. The CDR3 DNA sequence: TGTGCCAGCAGTCCAGGGACAGGGGGATCCTACGAGCAGTACTTC. Translating gives CASSPGTGGSYEQYF.

This clone has more than one count but fewer than ten. V is TRBV7-9 and J is TRBJ1-2, with no clear D. This CDR3 contains 12 residues. V gave up 5 bases and J gave up 8 bases, with 12 bases separating them. Germline V gene sequence: CDR1 SEHNR, CDR2 FQNEAQ (reference sequence). CDR3 amino acids: CASSPEGVGYTF. Here the CDR3 DNA reads TGTGCCAGCAGCCCGGAGGGCGTGGGCTACACCTTC.

The gene calls are TRBV25-1 and TRBJ2-7, with 15 bases aligning to TRBD2. Germline V gives CDR1 MGHDK, CDR2 SYGVNS. There are 17 residues in the CDR3. V trimming: 1 base; J trimming: 6 bases; junction bases outside the gene matches: 7. The CDR3 sequence: CASSELKGLAGGTEQYF. The CDR3 nucleotides are TGTGCCAGCAGTGAATTGAAGGGACTAGCGGGAGGCACCGAGCAGTACTTC.

This clone was observed a few times. The V call is TRBV6-5, the J call TRBJ1-2, with 7 bases that match TRBD1. In germline, CDR1 is MNHEY, CDR2 SVGAGI. There are 15 residues in the CDR3. Trimming cost V 2 bases and J 7 bases; bases outside gene matches: 10. The CDR3, as DNA: TGTGCCAGCAGTTACACGACAGGGAGGAATCGTGGCTACACCTTC. Encoded protein: CASSYTTGRNRGYTF.

The V call is TRBV14, the J call TRBJ1-2; weak D call: TRBD1 (5 bases). CDR1 and CDR2 (germline): SGHDN, FVKESK. Between the trimmed V and J ends, which lost 1 base and 8 bases, there was a span of 11 bases. The CDR3 extends over 13 amino acids. The CDR3 loop reads CASSQVGARGYTF. CDR3 bases: TGTGCCAGCAGCCAAGTAGGGGCGCGGGGCTACACCTTC.

This clone was counted a few times. CDR3 protein: CASSQKGGGFGYTF. The CDR3 DNA follows: TGTGCCAGCAGCCAGAAGGGAGGGGGGTTTGGCTACACCTTC. This chain uses TRBV7-2 with TRBJ1-2; D perhaps matches TRBD1 (6 bases). The germline CDR1 and CDR2 sequences are SGHTA and FQGNSA. This CDR3 region has 14 residues. The V gene lost 5 bases and the J gene lost 7 bases, with 17 bases spanning the gap.

The chain carries TRBV6-5 and TRBJ1-2; D perhaps matches TRBD1 (5 bases). This CDR3 has 13 amino acids. Germline V gene sequence: CDR1 MNHEY, CDR2 SVGAGI. V was clipped by 8 bases and J by 4 bases, with 14 bases between them. Here the CDR3 reads CASQTGQGYGYTF. The CDR3 DNA follows: TGTGCCAGCCAAACCGGGCAGGGCTATGGCTACACCTTC.

This clone was seen only a few times. The genes are TRBV19 and TRBJ2-7, with 10 bases lining up with TRBD2. The germline V gene has CDR1 LNHDA and CDR2 SQIVND (reference sequence). Trimming at V came to 4 bases and at J to 7 bases, leaving 7 bases not matched to a gene. CDR3 length: 14 amino acids. The CDR3 loop reads CASSTPGTSVEQYF. The CDR3 DNA follows: TGTGCCAGTAGTACCCCCGGGACTAGCGTGGAGCAGTACTTC.